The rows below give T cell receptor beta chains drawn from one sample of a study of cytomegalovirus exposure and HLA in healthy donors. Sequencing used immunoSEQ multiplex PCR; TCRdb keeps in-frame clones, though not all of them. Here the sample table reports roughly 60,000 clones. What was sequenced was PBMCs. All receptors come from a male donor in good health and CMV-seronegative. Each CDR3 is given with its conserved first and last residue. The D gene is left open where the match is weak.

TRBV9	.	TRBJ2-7	TGTGCCAGCGGGCCTTCTTATACATTACATCCCTACGAGCAGTACTTC	CASGPSYTLHPYEQYF
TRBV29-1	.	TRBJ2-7	TGCAGCGTTGAAGCCAGGGGAAAGTCAGGCGAGCAGTACTTC	CSVEARGKSGEQYF
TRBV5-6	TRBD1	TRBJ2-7	TGTGCCAGCAGCCCGGGACAGTCTTACGAGCAGTACTTC	CASSPGQSYEQYF
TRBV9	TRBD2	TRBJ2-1	TGTGCCAGCAGCGCAGGACTAGCCAATGAGCAGTTCTTC	CASSAGLANEQFF
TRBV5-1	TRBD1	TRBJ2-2	TGCGCCAGCAGCGAGGGGACAGTAAACACCGGGGAGCTGTTTTTT	CASSEGTVNTGELFF
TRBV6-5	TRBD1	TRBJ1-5	TGTGCCAGCAGTTACTCTGGGACAGGGGGTCAGCCCCAGCATTTT	CASSYSGTGGQPQHF
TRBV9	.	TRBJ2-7	TGTGCCAGCAGCGTAGATGTCGCCTACGAGCAGTACTTC	CASSVDVAYEQYF
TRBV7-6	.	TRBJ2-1	TGTGCCAGCAGCTTATCAGGGGCTACTTACAATGAGCAGTTCTTC	CASSLSGATYNEQFF
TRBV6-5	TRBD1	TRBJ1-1	TGTGCCAGCAGTTACCGGACAGGGGGGGTGAACACTGAAGCTTTCTTT	CASSYRTGGVNTEAFF
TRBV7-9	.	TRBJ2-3	TGTGCCAGCAGCGTAGCCGCAGGTGGGAGGACAGATACGCAGTATTTT	CASSVAAGGRTDTQYF
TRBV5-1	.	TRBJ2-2	TGCGCCAGCAGCCTAGACACCGGGGAGCTGTTTTTT	CASSLDTGELFF
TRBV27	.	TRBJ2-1	TGTGCCAGCAGGCCCGGAGTCCCCTCCGACAATGAGCAGTTCTTC	CASRPGVPSDNEQFF
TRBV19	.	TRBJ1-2	TGTGCCAGTAGTGTACCGGAGCCTCTTGACTATGGCTACACCTTC	CASSVPEPLDYGYTF
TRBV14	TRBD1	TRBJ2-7	TGTGCCAGCAGCCACTCAGGGGGCATGAAGATTGGATTGTCCTACGAGCAGTACTTC	CASSHSGGMKIGLSYEQYF
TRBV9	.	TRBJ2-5	TGTGCCAGCAGCGTAGCAAGCGGAGGGGGCCGGGAGACCCAGTACTTC	CASSVASGGGRETQYF
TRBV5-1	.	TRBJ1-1	TGCGCCAGCACGCCCGGGGGGGGCCTCACTGAAGCTTTCTTT	CASTPGGGLTEAFF
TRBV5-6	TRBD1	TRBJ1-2	TGTGCCAGCAGCAACGGGACAGGGGTCGGCGGCTACACCTTC	CASSNGTGVGGYTF
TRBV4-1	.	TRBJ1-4	TGCGCCAGCAGCCAACCGGGTCCTAATGAAAAACTGTTTTTT	CASSQPGPNEKLFF
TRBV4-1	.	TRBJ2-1	TGCGCCAGCAGCCACCCCCATGCCTCCGGGGGTCCCAATGAGCAGTTCTTC	CASSHPHASGGPNEQFF
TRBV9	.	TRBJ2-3	TGTGCCAGCAGCGCCTTAGAAACGGGTGATACGCAGTATTTT	CASSALETGDTQYF
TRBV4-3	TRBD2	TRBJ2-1	TGCGCCAGCAGCCTTTGGCTAGCGGCCAATAATGAGCAGTTCTTC	CASSLWLAANNEQFF
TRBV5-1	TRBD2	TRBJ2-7	TGCGCCAGCAGCCCTGGCGCGGGACTAGCGGGGGCGTACGAGCAGTACTTC	CASSPGAGLAGAYEQYF
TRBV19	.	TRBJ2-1	TGTGCCAGTAGCCCCCGACCGGGTCCATCCGACAATGAGCAGTTCTTC	CASSPRPGPSDNEQFF
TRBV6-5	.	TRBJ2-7	TGTGCCAGCAGTTACTCATACCCGGCCTACGAGCAGTACTTC	CASSYSYPAYEQYF
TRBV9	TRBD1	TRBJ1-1	TGTGCCAGCAGCGTCGGGGACAGAGCGTCGGTCACTGAAGCTTTCTTT	CASSVGDRASVTEAFF
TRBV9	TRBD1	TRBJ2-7	TGTGCCAGCAGCGTATTAGGGACAGGCGCCTACGAGCAGTACTTC	CASSVLGTGAYEQYF
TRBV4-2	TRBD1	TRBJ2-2	TGTGCCAGCAGCCAAGTATGTGGACAGGGGGCGGGAACAAACACCGGGGAGCTGTTTTTT	CASSQVCGQGAGTNTGELFF
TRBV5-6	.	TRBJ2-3	TGTGCCAGCAGCTTGTCCCTAGCGGATACGCAGTATTTT	CASSLSLADTQYF
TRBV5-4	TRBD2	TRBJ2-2	TGTGCCAGCAGCTCTAGCGGGGGGGCCGGGGAGCTGTTTTTT	CASSSSGGAGELFF
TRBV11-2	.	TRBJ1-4	TGTGCCAGCAGCTTAGGGGCCCGCACAAGAAGTGAAAAACTGTTTTTT	CASSLGARTRSEKLFF
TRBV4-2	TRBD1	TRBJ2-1	TGTGCCAGCAGCCAGACGCCTGACAGGGTCGATGAGCAGTTCTTC	CASSQTPDRVDEQFF
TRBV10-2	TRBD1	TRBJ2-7	TGCGCCAGCAGATACGAACAGGGGGACTTC	CASRYEQGDF
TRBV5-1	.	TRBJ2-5	TGCGCCAGCAGCTTGGCCCGGGAGACCCAGTACTTC	CASSLARETQYF
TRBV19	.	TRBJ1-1	TGTGCCAGTAGTATGAATCACATGAACACTGAAGCTTTCTTT	CASSMNHMNTEAFF
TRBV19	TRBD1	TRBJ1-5	TGTGCCAGTAGTACGGGACAGGCCCCAAGGTGGGACAATCAGCCCCAGCATTTT	CASSTGQAPRWDNQPQHF
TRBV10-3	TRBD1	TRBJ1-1	TGTGCCATCAGTGAGTCCGCAGGGGGAACTGAAGATTTCTTT	CAISESAGGTEDFF
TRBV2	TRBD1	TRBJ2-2	TGTGCCAGCAACCCGACAGGGGTGGACACCGGGGAGCTGTTTTTT	CASNPTGVDTGELFF
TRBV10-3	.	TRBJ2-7	TGTGCCATCAGGGGGCAGTGGACTAACTCCTACGAGCAGTACTTC	CAIRGQWTNSYEQYF
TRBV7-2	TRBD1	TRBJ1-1	TGTGCCAGCAGCTCAAGGGGGCGAGGATTGGGGAGCACTGAAGATTTCTTT	CASSSRGRGLGSTEDFF
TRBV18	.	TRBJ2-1	TGTGCCAGCTCACCAGCGGGCGCCTCCGACAATGAGCAGTTCTTC	CASSPAGASDNEQFF
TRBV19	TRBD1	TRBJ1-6	TGTGCCAGTAGAGGGACAGGGTTGGCTTCACCCCTCCACTTT	CASRGTGLASPLHF
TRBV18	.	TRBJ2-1	TGTGCCAGCTCCTCCGGGGATGAGCAGTTCTTC	CASSSGDEQFF
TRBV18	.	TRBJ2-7	TGTGCCAGCTCACCGCCTCAGGGTCGCTACGAGCAGTACTTC	CASSPPQGRYEQYF
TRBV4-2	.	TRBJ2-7	TGTGCCAGCAGCCATGCCGAGGGGGTGAACTACGAGCAGTACTTC	CASSHAEGVNYEQYF